This is a list of T cell receptor beta chains from one sample in a study of T cell repertoires in cytomegalovirus infection. No antigen is known for these receptors. TCRdb re-called the reads with MiXCR, one entry per CDR3 protein. The table has about 69,000 distinct CDR3 sequences, about 29% seen once. The sample here was CD8+ T cells from cultured PBMCs, taken from culture after CMV antigen stimulation. These receptors all come from a human donor in good health (CMV status not recorded). Some clones in this sample may be carry-over from other donors' samples. CDR3s include the opening cysteine and the closing phenylalanine or tryptophan. The D gene is left open where the match is weak. Size tells how often a clone was seen (once, few, many) or the class of an expanded clone, and some rows leave it out.

>TRBV6-2/TRBV6-3|-|13|TRBJ2-5|-
TGTGCCAGCAGTAGTACCGGGACTCACGTTACTCTCTTC
CASSSTGTHVTLF
>TRBV27|-|15|TRBJ1-2|-
TGTGCCAGCAAACCGAACACGGGAAATAACTATGGCTACACCTTC
CASKPNTGNNYGYTF
>TRBV12-3/TRBV12-4|-|20|TRBJ1-5|TRBD1
TGTGCCAGCAGCCTCGTCCCGGGACAGCCCGACCCGAATAGCAATCAGCCCCAGCATTTT
CASSLVPGQPDPNSNQPQHF
>TRBV12-3/TRBV12-4|few|13|TRBJ2-5|-
TGTGCCACCTCGGACGGGCTCGGAGAGACCCAGTACTTC
CATSDGLGETQYF
>TRBV4-2|many|16|TRBJ2-1|TRBD2
TGTGCCAGCAGCCAAGGGACTAGCGGCGACGGACTTGAGCAGTTCTTC
CASSQGTSGDGLEQFF
>TRBV13|-|13|TRBJ1-1|-
TGTGCCAGCAGCTTAGCCGCCGGCACTGAAGCTTTCTTT
CASSLAAGTEAFF
>TRBV12-3/TRBV12-4|-|18|TRBJ2-1|TRBD2
TGTGCCAGCAGTTTAATACTAGCGGGAGTATATAATGGAAATGAGCAGTTCTTC
CASSLILAGVYNGNEQFF
>TRBV13|medium-sized|16|TRBJ1-3|-
TGTGCCAGCAGCTTATACGGGGTGAGCTCTGGAAACACCATATATTTT
CASSLYGVSSGNTIYF
>TRBV7-9|once|15|TRBJ2-7|-
TGTGCCAGCAGCCCTCTAGGGGGTCCCACCTACGAGCAGTACTTC
CASSPLGGPTYEQYF
>TRBV7-6|many|15|TRBJ2-3|TRBD1
TGTGCCAGCAGCTTAAGGACAGGGGGCGCAGATACGCAGTATTTT
CASSLRTGGADTQYF
>TRBV27|-|15|TRBJ1-2|-
TGTGCCAGCAGCGTTCAAGGGGACACCCCCTATGGCTACACCTTC
CASSVQGDTPYGYTF
>TRBV6-1|-|16|TRBJ2-1|-
TGTGCCAGCAGTGCCGAGACTACATACAATTACAATGAGCAGTTCTTC
CASSAETTYNYNEQFF
>TRBV28|few|14|TRBJ1-2|-
TGTGCCAGCAGCTCCGGGCCAGCGAGCTATGGCTACACCTTC
CASSSGPASYGYTF
>TRBV9|-|17|TRBJ2-1|TRBD1
TGTGCCAGCAGCGTAGGACAGGGGGCAGGATCCTACAATGAGCAGTTCTTC
CASSVGQGAGSYNEQFF
>TRBV28|-|16|TRBJ2-1|TRBD1
TGTGCCAACAGTTCCCCCGGGGACAGCATCTACAATGAGCAGTTCTTC
CANSSPGDSIYNEQFF
>TRBV4-3|few|15|TRBJ2-7|-
TGCGCCAGCAGCTCGGGACCAGCTGCTTCCTACGAGCAGTACTTC
CASSSGPAASYEQYF
>TRBV9|-|15|TRBJ1-5|-
TGTGCCAGCAGCGTAGAAGGAAATAGCAATCAGCCCCAGCATTTT
CASSVEGNSNQPQHF
>TRBV7-9|-|16|TRBJ2-2|-
TGTGCCAGCTCTCTCTCGATGGGCGACCGGACCGGGGAGCTGTTTTTT
CASSLSMGDRTGELFF
>TRBV7-9|many|17|TRBJ2-1|TRBD2
TGTGCCAGCAGCTCATCTACTACTAGCGGGACCTACAATGAGCAGTTCTTC
CASSSSTTSGTYNEQFF
>TRBV4-3|-|17|TRBJ1-2|-
TGCGCCAGCAGCCAAGAAGGAGTCGGGCAGCCGAACTATGGCTACACCTTC
CASSQEGVGQPNYGYTF
>TRBV7-8|few|15|TRBJ2-5|-
TGTGCCAGCAGCTTAGCCCCCGGGCAACAAGAGACCCAGTACTTC
CASSLAPGQQETQYF
>TRBV7-2|many|13|TRBJ2-7|TRBD2
TGTGCCAGCAGCCTCTCGGGGGGGTACGAGCAGTACTTC
CASSLSGGYEQYF
>TRBV27|-|16|TRBJ2-2|-
TGTGCCAGCAGTTTAAAAGACAGGTGGAACACCGGGGAGCTGTTTTTT
CASSLKDRWNTGELFF
>TRBV7-8|many|16|TRBJ2-7|TRBD1
TGTGCCAGCAGCTACCCCAGGGGGAAAGGCCCCTACGAGCAGTACTTC
CASSYPRGKGPYEQYF
>TRBV7-9|few|13|TRBJ2-5|TRBD1
TGTGCCAGTCTTGCGGCAGGGGGAGAGACCCAGTACTTC
CASLAAGGETQYF
>TRBV27|-|14|TRBJ2-5|-
TGTGCCAGCAGTTTATCGAGACCGGAGGGGACCCAGTACTTC
CASSLSRPEGTQYF
>TRBV12-3/TRBV12-4|once|14|TRBJ2-7|TRBD1
TGTGCCAGCAGTTTAGGGACAGGGAGGAACGAGCAGTACTTC
CASSLGTGRNEQYF
>TRBV4-3|-|13|TRBJ2-7|-
TGCGCCAGCAGCCAAGGAGGGGCCTACGAGCAGTACTTC
CASSQGGAYEQYF
>TRBV12-3/TRBV12-4|few|14|TRBJ1-1|-
TGTGCCAGCAGTCCCGGGACGGACTACACTGAAGCTTTCTTT
CASSPGTDYTEAFF
>TRBV10-3|-|13|TRBJ2-7|-
TGTGCCATCGGACGGGGGCCGACGGACGAGCAGTACTTC
CAIGRGPTDEQYF
>TRBV6-1|few|15|TRBJ2-2|-
TGTGCCAGCAGTGAGGTGACAGGGAGGACCGGGGAGCTGTTTTTT
CASSEVTGRTGELFF
>TRBV7-8|few|16|TRBJ1-2|TRBD1
TGTGCCAGCAGCTCGTCCGGGACAGGGGATAACTATGGCTACACCTTC
CASSSSGTGDNYGYTF
>TRBV20-1|-|15|TRBJ2-7|-
TGCAGTGCCCCAGGCAAATCGGCAGGAGACTACGAGCAGTACTTC
CSAPGKSAGDYEQYF
>TRBV7-2|-|15|TRBJ1-1|-
TGTGCCAGCAGCTTAAACGGCAGGCAGAACACTGAAGCTTTCTTT
CASSLNGRQNTEAFF